This T cell receptor (beta chain) was retrieved from a study of blood T cell repertoires in COVID-19. Overall study: PBMCs, B-cell-depleted T cells, or T cells provided the cDNA or gDNA that made up the material.

CDR1 and CDR2 (germline): KGHDR, SFDVKD. This CDR3 is built from 15 residues. V trimming: 4 bases; J trimming: 3 bases; junction bases outside the gene matches: 7. In the original analysis: For nucleated cells, counts were estimated from reference gene primer amplification. Profiled with immunoSEQ multiplex PCR; TCRdb holds only in-frame clones, not every one. The V and J calls and clone size are taken from that table; D and trimming were inferred from the DNA. In the table there are 130,000 to 150,000 clones, 65% to 80% of which are singletons. The rearrangement links TRBV24-1 to TRBJ2-7; 8 bases map to TRBD1. The sequenced material came from peripheral blood. The sequence was collected from a man older than 75 with acute or convalescent COVID-19. CDR3 protein: CATSEGQGLVYEQYF. Written as DNA, the CDR3 is TGTGCCACCAGTGAAGGACAGGGTTTGGTCTACGAGCAGTACTTC.